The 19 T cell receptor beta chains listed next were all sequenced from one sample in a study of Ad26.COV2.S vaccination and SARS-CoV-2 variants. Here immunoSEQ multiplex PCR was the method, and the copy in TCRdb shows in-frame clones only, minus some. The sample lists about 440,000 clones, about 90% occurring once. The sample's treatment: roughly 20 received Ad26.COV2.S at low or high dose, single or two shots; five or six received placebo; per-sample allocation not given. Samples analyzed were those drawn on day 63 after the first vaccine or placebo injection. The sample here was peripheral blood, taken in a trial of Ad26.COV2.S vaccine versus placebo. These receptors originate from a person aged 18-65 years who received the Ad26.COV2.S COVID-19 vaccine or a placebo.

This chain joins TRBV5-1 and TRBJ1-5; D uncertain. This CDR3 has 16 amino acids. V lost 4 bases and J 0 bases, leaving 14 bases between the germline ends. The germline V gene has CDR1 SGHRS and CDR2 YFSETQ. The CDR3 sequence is CASSPESGYSNQPQHF. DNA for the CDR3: TGCGCCAGCAGCCCCGAGTCCGGTTATAGCAATCAGCCCCAGCATTTT.

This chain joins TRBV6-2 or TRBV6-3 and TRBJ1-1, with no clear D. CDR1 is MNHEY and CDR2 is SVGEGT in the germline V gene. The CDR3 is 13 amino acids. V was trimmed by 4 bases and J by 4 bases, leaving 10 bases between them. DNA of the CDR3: TGTGCCAGCAGTTCCCCCGAGAGCACTGAAGCTTTCTTT. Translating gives CASSSPESTEAFF.

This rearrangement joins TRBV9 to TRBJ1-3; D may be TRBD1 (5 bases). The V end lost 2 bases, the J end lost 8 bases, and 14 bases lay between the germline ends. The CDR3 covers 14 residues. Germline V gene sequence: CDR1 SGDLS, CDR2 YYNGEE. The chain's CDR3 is CASSVQPGTDTIYF. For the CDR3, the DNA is TGTGCCAGCAGCGTCCAACCAGGGACGGACACCATATATTTT.

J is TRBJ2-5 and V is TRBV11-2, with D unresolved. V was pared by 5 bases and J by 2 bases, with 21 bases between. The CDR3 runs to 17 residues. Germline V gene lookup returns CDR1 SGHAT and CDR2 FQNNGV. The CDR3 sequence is CASSPQINPAPQETQYF. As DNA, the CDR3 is TGTGCCAGCAGCCCCCAAATTAACCCCGCCCCTCAAGAGACCCAGTACTTC.

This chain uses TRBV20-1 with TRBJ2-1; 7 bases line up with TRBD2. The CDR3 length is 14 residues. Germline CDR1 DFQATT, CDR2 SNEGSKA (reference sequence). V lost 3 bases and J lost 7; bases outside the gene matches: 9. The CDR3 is CSASRGGWGNEQFF. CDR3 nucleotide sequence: TGCAGTGCTAGTAGGGGAGGGTGGGGGAATGAGCAGTTCTTC.

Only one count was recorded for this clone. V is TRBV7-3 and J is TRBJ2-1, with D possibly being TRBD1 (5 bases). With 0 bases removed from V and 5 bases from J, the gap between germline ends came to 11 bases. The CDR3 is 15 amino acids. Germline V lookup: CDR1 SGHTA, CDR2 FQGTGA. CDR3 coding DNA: TGTGCCAGCAGCTTAACGGGGCAGGGAAACAATGAGCAGTTCTTC. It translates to CASSLTGQGNNEQFF.

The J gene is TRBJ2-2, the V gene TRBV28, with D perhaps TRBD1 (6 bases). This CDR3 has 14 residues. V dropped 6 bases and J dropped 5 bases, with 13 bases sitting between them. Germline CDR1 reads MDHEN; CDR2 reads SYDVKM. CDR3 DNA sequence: TGTGCCAGCAGCCTAACAGGGTTGACCGGGGAGCTGTTTTTT. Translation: CASSLTGLTGELFF.

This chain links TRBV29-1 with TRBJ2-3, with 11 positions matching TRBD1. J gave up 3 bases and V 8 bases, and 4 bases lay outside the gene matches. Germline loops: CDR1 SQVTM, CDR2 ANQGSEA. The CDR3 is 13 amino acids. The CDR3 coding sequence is TGCAGCAGGACAGGGGGCCGGACAGATACGCAGTATTTT. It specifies CSRTGGRTDTQYF.

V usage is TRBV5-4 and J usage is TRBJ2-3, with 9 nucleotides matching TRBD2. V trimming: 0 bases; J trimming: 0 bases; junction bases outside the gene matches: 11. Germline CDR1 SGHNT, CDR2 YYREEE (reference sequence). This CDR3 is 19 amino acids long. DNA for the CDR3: TGTGCCAGCAGCTTGGTTGGCGCGGGAGGGTCCTTTAGCACAGATACGCAGTATTTT. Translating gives CASSLVGAGGSFSTDTQYF.

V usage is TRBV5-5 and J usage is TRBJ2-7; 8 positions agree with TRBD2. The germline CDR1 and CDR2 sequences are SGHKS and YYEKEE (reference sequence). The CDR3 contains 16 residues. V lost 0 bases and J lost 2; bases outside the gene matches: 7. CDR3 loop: CASSLVRGAIPYEQYF. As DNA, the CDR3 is TGTGCCAGCAGCTTGGTGCGGGGGGCCATCCCCTACGAGCAGTACTTC.

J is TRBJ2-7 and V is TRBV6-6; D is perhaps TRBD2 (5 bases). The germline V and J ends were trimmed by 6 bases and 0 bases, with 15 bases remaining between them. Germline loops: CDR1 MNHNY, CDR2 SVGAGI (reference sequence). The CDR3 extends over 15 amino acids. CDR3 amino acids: CASSQRTSSSYEQYF. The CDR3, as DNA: TGTGCCAGCAGCCAACGGACTTCTAGCTCCTACGAGCAGTACTTC.

The CDR3 here is CASSSPGQGGGNYGYTF. CDR3 in DNA: TGTGCCAGCAGCTCCCCGGGACAGGGAGGGGGTAACTATGGCTACACCTTC. V usage is TRBV11-2 and J usage is TRBJ1-2, with TRBD1 matching over 9 bases. The CDR3 sequence is 17 residues long. V dropped 4 bases and J dropped 1; count of bases not matched to a gene: 10. Looked up from germline, CDR1 is SGHAT and CDR2 is FQNNGV.

Written as DNA, the CDR3 is TGTGCCAGCAGCTTAGGGGGGCTCAGGAAGCAGTTCTTC. Protein: CASSLGGLRKQFF. The V gene is TRBV7-8, the J gene TRBJ2-1; D perhaps matches TRBD1 (6 bases). The CDR3 extends over 13 amino acids. Germline-derived CDR1 and CDR2 are SGHVS and FQNEAQ. V was cut by 1 base and J by 11 bases, with 12 bases left in between.

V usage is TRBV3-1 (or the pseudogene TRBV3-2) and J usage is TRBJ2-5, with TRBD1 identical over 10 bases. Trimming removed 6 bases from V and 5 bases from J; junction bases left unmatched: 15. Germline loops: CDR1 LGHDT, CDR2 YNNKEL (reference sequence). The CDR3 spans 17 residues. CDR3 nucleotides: TGTGCCAGCAGGCCAAGATTTGCGACAGGGGGCGGGGAGACCCAGTACTTC. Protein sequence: CASRPRFATGGGETQYF.

The CDR3 is CASSQGWGSNTGELFF. CDR3 nucleotides: TGCGCCAGCAGCCAAGGTTGGGGATCGAACACCGGGGAGCTGTTTTTT. The chain recombines TRBV4-3 with TRBJ2-2; D uncertain. This CDR3 region has 16 residues. Per germline, CDR1 LGHNA and CDR2 YSLEER. V was pared by 1 base and J by 0 bases, with 9 bases between.

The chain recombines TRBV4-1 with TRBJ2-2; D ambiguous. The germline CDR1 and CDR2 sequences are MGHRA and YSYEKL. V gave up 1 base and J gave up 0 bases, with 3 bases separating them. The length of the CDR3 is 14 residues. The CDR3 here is CASSQVANTGELFF. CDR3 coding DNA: TGCGCCAGCAGCCAAGTGGCGAACACCGGGGAGCTGTTTTTT.

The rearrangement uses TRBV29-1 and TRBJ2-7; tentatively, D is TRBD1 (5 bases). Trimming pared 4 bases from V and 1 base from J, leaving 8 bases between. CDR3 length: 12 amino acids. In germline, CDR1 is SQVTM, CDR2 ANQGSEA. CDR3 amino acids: CSVGTLSYEQYF. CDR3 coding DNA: TGCAGCGTTGGGACACTATCCTACGAGCAGTACTTC.

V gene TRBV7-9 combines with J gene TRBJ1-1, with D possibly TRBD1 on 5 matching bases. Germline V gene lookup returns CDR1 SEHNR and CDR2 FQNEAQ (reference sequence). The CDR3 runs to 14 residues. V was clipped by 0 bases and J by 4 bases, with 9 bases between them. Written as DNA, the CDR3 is TGTGCCAGCAGCTTAGCCCCCAGGGCCACTGAAGCTTTCTTT. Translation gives CASSLAPRATEAFF.

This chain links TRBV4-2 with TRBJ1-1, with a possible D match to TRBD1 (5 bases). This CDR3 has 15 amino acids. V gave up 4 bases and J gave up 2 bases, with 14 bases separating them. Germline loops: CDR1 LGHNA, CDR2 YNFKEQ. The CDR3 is CASSRTDRVNTEAFF. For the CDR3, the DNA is TGTGCCAGCAGCCGGACCGACAGAGTTAACACTGAAGCTTTCTTT.